One sample yielded the 9 T cell receptor beta chains listed below, sequenced in a study of regulatory T cells in long-lasting Graves disease (dated by TCRdb to the early 2020s). The library was generated by multiplex PCR. The listed sequencing device is Illumina HiSeq 4000. To build TCR beta libraries, CDR3 regions were amplified by Arm-PCR using iRepertoire HTBI primers. TCRdb's own reprocessing of the public reads used fastp at Q25 and MiXCR and kept productive beta chains. Rows matching on CDR3 protein sequence are summarized as one entry with the most common DNA and genes. This sample is represented by more than 400,000 distinct CDR3 sequences; around 15% of them were singletons. The ten largest account for 9% to 15% of the sample. Per the publication, the time point label means: newly diagnosed GD, antithyroid drugs for less than 3 months. For both TCR sequencing and RNA sequencing, RNA was extracted from PBMCs using TRIzol.

The data were also submitted as part of a second study, on T cells in Graves' hyperthyroidism and ophthalmopathy.

The sequenced sample was peripheral blood mononuclear cells (PBMCs), obtained at new diagnosis, from a patient treated with antithyroid drugs. The receptor source for this set is a man in his forties with Graves disease. Donor details come from another sample of the same person, matched by shared clones.

This clonotype has more than one count but fewer than ten. The rearrangement uses TRBV6-2 or TRBV6-3 and TRBJ2-1; D remains ambiguous. Germline-derived CDR1 and CDR2 are MNHEY and SVGEGT. Trimming cost V 0 bases and J 3 bases, with 9 bases left between them. The CDR3 loop spans 15 amino acids. CDR3 sequence (DNA): TGTGCCAGCAGTTACTCAAGGGCACTCTACAATGAGCAGTTCTTC. This gives the protein CASSYSRALYNEQFF.

Many counts were recorded for this clonotype. The chain is built from TRBV28 and TRBJ2-6; D possibly corresponds to TRBD2 (6 bases). V shed 5 bases and J shed 0 bases, with 14 bases lying between them. The CDR3 spans 17 residues. Germline values: CDR1 MDHEN, CDR2 SYDVKM. The CDR3 sequence is CASSAGTSLSGANVLTF. The CDR3 DNA reads TGTGCCAGCAGTGCCGGGACTTCCCTCTCTGGGGCCAACGTCCTGACTTTC.

This clonotype has a count of ten or more. The rearrangement joins TRBV10-3 to TRBJ2-3, with TRBD2 matching over 10 bases. Per germline, CDR1 ENHRY and CDR2 SYGVKD. Trimming took 5 bases from V and 6 from J; bases not matched to a gene: 11. The CDR3 runs 16 residues. Here the CDR3 reads CAISSEAGGPLDTQYF. CDR3 nucleotides: TGTGCCATCAGTAGCGAAGCGGGAGGGCCGTTGGATACGCAGTATTTT.

This clonotype showed up many times. V and J are TRBV10-3 and TRBJ2-3; the D gene is possibly TRBD1 (6 bases). Germline V CDR1 and CDR2: ENHRY, SYGVKD. V was pared by 2 bases and J by 7 bases, with 22 bases between. This CDR3 region has 17 residues. The CDR3 sequence is CAISETGRLPTQYTQYF. In nucleotides, the CDR3 is TGTGCCATCAGTGAGACAGGGCGGCTCCCCACTCAATATACGCAGTATTTT.

The table lists this clonotype with many counts. The chain employs TRBV7-9 and TRBJ2-2; 12 bases match TRBD2. The germline CDR1 and CDR2 sequences are SEHNR and FQNEAQ (reference sequence). The CDR3 consists of 18 residues. V was pared by 5 bases and J by 1 base, with 8 bases of the junction left unmatched. The DNA for the CDR3 is TGTGCCAGCAGCCCGAGGACTAGCGGGAAGAGGAACACCGGGGAGCTGTTTTTT. Translated: CASSPRTSGKRNTGELFF.

This clonotype was found a few times. The chain is built from TRBV7-8 and TRBJ1-5; unclear D gene. Germline lookup yields CDR1 SGHVS and CDR2 FQNEAQ. V was clipped by 2 bases and J by 10 bases, with 12 bases between them. The CDR3 spans 13 residues. CDR3 nucleotide sequence: TGTGCCAGCAGCTTATTAAACGGGATCCCCCAGCATTTT. Protein product: CASSLLNGIPQHF.

This clonotype has ten or more counts. The chain links TRBV12-3 or TRBV12-4 to TRBJ2-2, with D possibly matching TRBD2 (6 bases). The V end was cut by 6 bases, the J end by 4 bases, with 15 bases between. The CDR3 covers 15 residues. CDR3 in DNA: TGTGCCAGCAGGGAACGGGAGACCCCCACCGGGGAGCTGTTTTTT. Translating it yields CASRERETPTGELFF.

The sample holds a few counts of this clonotype. This chain connects TRBV20-1 to TRBJ1-2; 8 bases align to TRBD1. With V trimmed by 0 bases and J by 7 bases, 10 bases remained unmatched. Germline CDR1 and CDR2: DFQATT and SNEGSKA (reference sequence). CDR3 length: 15 amino acids. The CDR3 coding sequence is TGCAGTGCTAGAGACTCCCGGACAGGGATACGTGGCTACACCTTC. Protein product: CSARDSRTGIRGYTF.

This clonotype was counted many times. The chain combines TRBV10-2 with TRBJ1-2, with D tentatively TRBD1 (6 bases). Trimming left V 8 bases short and J 7 bases short, with 17 bases between. The CDR3 consists of 13 residues. CDR1 is WSHSY and CDR2 is SAAADI in the germline V gene. CDR3 sequence (DNA): TGCGCCAGCCTTAACAGGGAGCTTGCTGGCTACACCTTC. Its protein is CASLNRELAGYTF.